This note documents a single T cell receptor (beta chain) sequence. The antigen is unknown. These data belong to a study of CD8 T cells in ankylosing spondylitis. Study results and caveats: What appeared characteristic of ankylosing spondylitis blood was a TCR beta motif of fewer than ten highly homologous variants. Matched synovial fluid from ankylosing spondylitis patients was reported to be enriched for disease-linked clones.

TCRdb re-called the 5' RACE reads through MiXCR, storing one row per CDR3 protein. The sample lists about 200,000 distinct CDR3 sequences; roughly 13% were seen once. CDR1 is MGHRA, CDR2 YSYEKL, per germline. This CDR3 has 15 amino acids. V lost 1 base and J lost 4, with 13 bases in between. Source material: blood, either unsorted or a sorted T cell fraction (not recorded which). The chain has TRBV4-1 and TRBJ2-5; D may correspond to TRBD1 or TRBD2 (5 bases each). The sequence derives from a male donor with ankylosing spondylitis or in good health (not recorded which). The CDR3 nucleotides read TGCGCCAGCAGCCAAGCGCTTGGGGGTGCAGAGACCCAGTACTTC. Translated, it gives CASSQALGGAETQYF.